These T cell receptor beta chains were read from a single sample in a study of Ad26.COV2.S vaccination and SARS-CoV-2 variants. The method was immunoSEQ multiplex PCR; TCRdb's version includes in-frame clones alone and lacks a portion of them. The data show about 440,000 clones, roughly 87% seen once. The source material was peripheral blood, sampled in a trial of Ad26.COV2.S vaccine versus placebo. Receptors originate from a person aged 18 to 59 who received the Ad26.COV2.S COVID-19 vaccine or a placebo. Each CDR3 is given with its conserved first and last residue. The order of the fields is clone size, V gene, J gene, D gene, CDR3 protein, CDR3 DNA. D genes are given only for firm matches. Clone size, where shown, is once, few, many, or a class for clones that have expanded.

NA	TRBV7-6	TRBJ2-7	TRBD1	CASRVPGGRSYEQYF	TGTGCCAGCAGAGTACCAGGGGGCAGGTCCTACGAGCAGTACTTC
NA	TRBV19	TRBJ2-1	NA	CASGLPSYNEQFF	TGTGCCAGTGGACTGCCCTCCTACAATGAGCAGTTCTTC
NA	TRBV23-1	TRBJ1-2	NA	CASSYGVNYGYTF	TGCGCCAGCAGTTACGGGGTAAACTATGGCTACACCTTC
NA	TRBV3-1/TRBV3-2	TRBJ1-4	NA	CASSQVGQNEKLFF	TGTGCCAGCAGCCAAGTGGGGCAGAATGAAAAACTGTTTTTT
NA	TRBV28	TRBJ2-1	NA	CASSFVKREQFF	TGTGCCAGCAGTTTCGTCAAAAGAGAGCAGTTCTTC
NA	TRBV5-1	TRBJ2-1	TRBD1	CASSSQGHNEQFF	TGCGCCAGCAGCTCACAGGGGCACAATGAGCAGTTCTTC
once	TRBV2	TRBJ2-2	NA	CASSRQVQSTGELFF	TGTGCCAGCAGTCGACAGGTCCAGAGCACCGGGGAGCTGTTTTTT
once	TRBV13	TRBJ2-7	TRBD1	CASSHRWDRRSYEQYF	TGTGCCAGCAGCCATCGATGGGACAGGCGATCCTACGAGCAGTACTTC
NA	TRBV6-5	TRBJ2-1	NA	CASSYSMLGTEQFF	TGTGCCAGCAGTTACTCGATGTTGGGGACAGAGCAGTTCTTC
NA	TRBV27	TRBJ2-7	TRBD1	CASSFGTEGYEQYF	TGTGCCAGCAGTTTCGGGACAGAGGGCTACGAGCAGTACTTC
NA	TRBV11-2	TRBJ2-7	TRBD2	CASRSLAGGYYEQYF	TGTGCCAGCAGATCCCTAGCGGGAGGGTACTACGAGCAGTACTTC
NA	TRBV4-3	TRBJ1-4	NA	CASSQDWFSEKLFF	TGCGCCAGCAGCCAAGATTGGTTCAGTGAAAAACTGTTTTTT
NA	TRBV27	TRBJ2-7	NA	CASSLGGIGEQYF	TGTGCCAGCAGTTTAGGGGGCATCGGCGAGCAGTACTTC
NA	TRBV4-3	TRBJ2-3	NA	CASSQDSTSPSTDTQYF	TGCGCCAGCAGCCAAGACTCGACTTCCCCAAGCACAGATACGCAGTATTTT
NA	TRBV19	TRBJ2-5	NA	CASSIQSRQETQYF	TGTGCCAGTAGTATACAGAGCCGCCAAGAGACCCAGTACTTC
NA	TRBV7-9	TRBJ1-6	TRBD1	CASSSGQTHSPLHF	TGTGCCAGCAGCTCGGGACAGACACATTCACCCCTCCACTTT
NA	TRBV10-3	TRBJ2-5	NA	CATDPGGGEYQETQYF	TGTGCCACAGACCCCGGGGGCGGAGAGTACCAAGAGACCCAGTACTTC
NA	TRBV9	TRBJ2-1	NA	CASSSTGRDEQFF	TGTGCCAGCAGCTCAACAGGGAGGGATGAGCAGTTCTTC
NA	TRBV5-4	TRBJ2-1	NA	CASSLGATGDEQFF	TGTGCCAGCAGCTTGGGGGCAACGGGAGATGAGCAGTTCTTC
NA	TRBV21-1	TRBJ1-4	NA	CASSKGGGGDEKLFF	TGTGCCAGCAGCAAAGGTGGAGGGGGCGATGAAAAACTGTTTTTT
NA	TRBV7-9	TRBJ2-1	TRBD2	CASSLGGGSDEQFF	TGTGCCAGCAGCTTAGGTGGCGGGAGCGATGAGCAGTTCTTC
few	TRBV19	TRBJ2-1	TRBD2	CASSISGSYHNEQFF	TGTGCCAGTAGTATAAGCGGGAGTTACCACAATGAGCAGTTCTTC
NA	TRBV19	TRBJ1-1	TRBD1	CASNPGGGRLNTEAFF	TGTGCCAGTAACCCAGGGGGCGGCAGGTTGAACACTGAAGCTTTCTTT
once	TRBV28	TRBJ2-1	TRBD2	CASSSLAGGYNEQFF	TGTGCCAGCAGTTCCCTAGCGGGAGGGTACAATGAGCAGTTCTTC
NA	TRBV6-2/TRBV6-3	TRBJ2-1	NA	CASSIPLGLSYNEQFF	TGTGCCAGCAGTATCCCACTGGGCCTCTCCTACAATGAGCAGTTCTTC
NA	TRBV29-1	TRBJ2-7	TRBD1	CSVNRDRDDEQYF	TGCAGCGTTAACCGGGACAGGGACGACGAGCAGTACTTC
NA	TRBV12-3/TRBV12-4	TRBJ1-1	TRBD1	CASSLDRGLEAFF	TGTGCCAGCAGCTTGGACAGGGGCCTTGAAGCTTTCTTT
NA	TRBV11-1	TRBJ2-3	TRBD2	CASGREAGDTQYF	TGTGCCAGCGGGCGGGAGGCGGGAGATACGCAGTATTTT
NA	TRBV10-3	TRBJ2-7	TRBD1	CAISARDSYYEQYF	TGTGCCATCAGTGCCCGGGACAGCTACTACGAGCAGTACTTC